The entry that follows covers one TCR beta chain sequence. Its antigen is currently unknown. The data originate from a study of cytomegalovirus exposure and HLA in healthy donors. General study points: On later analysis, the bulk of CMV-associated TCR beta chains appeared to be HLA-restricted. Sequencing depth roughly uniform across donors was assumed in presence/absence analyses. About 87% or about 30% of the time was how often most TCR beta V segments were productive, according to an earlier analysis.

V dropped 4 bases and J dropped 4 bases, with 13 bases sitting between them. CDR1 is ENHRY, CDR2 SYGVKD, per germline. This CDR3 is 15 amino acids long. PCR employed 60 Vbeta and 13 Jbeta primers. The protocol was immunoSEQ multiplex PCR, while the TCRdb copy is restricted to in-frame clones and leaves out a portion. The sample includes more than 100,000 clones, roughly 76% of them seen just once. Each of the donors was a healthy bone marrow donor. The origin of this receptor is a man aged 25 to 40 in good health and CMV-seronegative. The specimen was PBMCs. V is TRBV10-3 and J is TRBJ2-2; TRBD1 might be the D (6 bases). The CDR3 here is CAISADRSGTGELFF. The CDR3 DNA sequence: TGTGCCATCAGTGCTGACAGGTCCGGCACCGGGGAGCTGTTTTTT.